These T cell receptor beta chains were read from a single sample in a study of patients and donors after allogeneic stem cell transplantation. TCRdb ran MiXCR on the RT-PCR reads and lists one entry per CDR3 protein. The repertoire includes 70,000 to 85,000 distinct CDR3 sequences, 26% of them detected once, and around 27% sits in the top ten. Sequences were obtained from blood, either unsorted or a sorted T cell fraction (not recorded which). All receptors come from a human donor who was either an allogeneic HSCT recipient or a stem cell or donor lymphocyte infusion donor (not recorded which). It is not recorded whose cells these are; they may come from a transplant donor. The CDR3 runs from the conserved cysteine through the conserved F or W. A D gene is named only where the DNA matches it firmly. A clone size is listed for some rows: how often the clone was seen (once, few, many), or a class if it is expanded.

TGTGCCAGCAGTTACATAACCTATGGCTACACCTTC CASSYITYGYTF TRBV6-2/TRBV6-3 - - TRBJ1-2
TGTGCCAGCAGCGCAGGGAACACCGGGGAGCTGTTTTTT CASSAGNTGELFF TRBV12-3/TRBV12-4 - - TRBJ2-2
TGTGCCACCAGTGATACGGCAGGGAGTAGCAATCAGCCCCAGCATTTT CATSDTAGSSNQPQHF TRBV24-1 - - TRBJ1-5
TGTGCCAGCCTCCGGGGGACAACCTACAATGAGCAGTTCTTC CASLRGTTYNEQFF TRBV5-5 - - TRBJ2-1
TGTGCCAGCAGTACCGGGGTTTCCTACGAGCAGTACTTC CASSTGVSYEQYF TRBV27 - - TRBJ2-7
TGCAGTGCTAGTCCACAGACCGGTCGGTACGAGCAGTACTTC CSASPQTGRYEQYF TRBV20-1 - - TRBJ2-7
TGTGCCAGCAGTTTAGACAGGGGGATTTACAATGAGCAGTTCTTC CASSLDRGIYNEQFF TRBV27 few TRBD1 TRBJ2-1
TGTGCCACTAGGGGTCTCTCCTACGAGCAGTACTTC CATRGLSYEQYF TRBV3-1 few - TRBJ2-7
TGTGCCAGCAGCGGAGGACCCGGACAGGACGAGAGGGGTTCACCCCTCCACTTT CASSGGPGQDERGSPLHF TRBV7-2 - TRBD1 TRBJ1-6
TGCAGTGCTAGAGGGGTTCTGAACACTGAAGCTTTCTTT CSARGVLNTEAFF TRBV20-1 few - TRBJ1-1
TGTGCCACCAACCCAGGGGGCTATGGCTACACCTTC CATNPGGYGYTF TRBV15 - TRBD1 TRBJ1-2
TGTGCCAGCAGCTTAGAGAGGGCTTGGGAGATGGACACTGAAGCTTTCTTT CASSLERAWEMDTEAFF TRBV7-9 few - TRBJ1-1
TGTGCCAGCACCCAAGACAGCAGGGGAGAGACCCAGTACTTC CASTQDSRGETQYF TRBV7-8 - - TRBJ2-5